The TCR beta chain under discussion was sequenced for a study of T cells in Graves' hyperthyroidism and ophthalmopathy. This clonotype was counted at least ten times. The CDR3 regions of TCR beta were amplified from RNA transcripts. HTBI primers were employed in a first-round RT-PCR of the TCR CDR3. TCRdb re-derived calls from the multiplex PCR reads in MiXCR, one entry per CDR3 protein. The table lists 300,000 to 450,000 distinct CDR3 sequences, 15% to 17% of them singletons. The CDR3 length is 13 residues. With 0 bases removed from V and 9 bases from J, the gap between germline ends came to 12 bases. CDR1 is GTSNPN and CDR2 is SVGIG in the germline V gene (reference sequence). The study excluded patients with uncontrolled infection, other autoimmune disease, pregnancy or lactation. Together with thyroid ultrasound, orbital computed tomography, serum thyroxine and TRAb, clinical symptoms were used for diagnoses.

V is TRBV30 and J is TRBJ2-1, with TRBD1 as a possible D gene (5 bases). This sequence originates from a woman aged 18-30 years with Graves' hyperthyroidism that later progressed to Graves' ophthalmopathy. The sequenced material came from blood. The CDR3 protein is CAWSVPSRGEQFF. The DNA of the CDR3 is TGTGCCTGGAGTGTCCCTTCAAGGGGTGAGCAGTTCTTC.